This is a list of T cell receptor beta chains from one sample in a study of shared clonotypes between healthy human individuals. TCRdb keeps only in-frame clones here, not all; method: immunoSEQ multiplex PCR. The sample contains 850,000 to 1,200,000 clones, about 76% of which appear only once. Material: memory CD4+ T cells sorted from blood. The origin of the receptors is a man between 18 and 29 years old in good health. The CDR3 runs from the conserved cysteine through the conserved F or W. A D gene is named only where the DNA matches it firmly. Clone size appears in some rows only: once, few, many, or a class for an expanded clone.

J,size,V,D,DNA,CDR3
TRBJ2-5,few,TRBV10-1,-,TGCGCCAGCAGTAAGGGGGTCGGAGAGACCCAGTACTTC,CASSKGVGETQYF
TRBJ2-6,-,TRBV18,-,TGTGCCAGCTCACTATCGGACAGCTCTGGGGCCAACGTCCTGACTTTC,CASSLSDSSGANVLTF
TRBJ2-3,-,TRBV27,TRBD2,TGTGCCAGCAGTTCTAGCGGGAGGCTTTCCACAGATACGCAGTATTTT,CASSSSGRLSTDTQYF
TRBJ2-5,few,TRBV9,-,TGTGCCAGCAGCCAAGGGCTAGTAGGGGAGACCCAGTACTTC,CASSQGLVGETQYF
TRBJ2-4,-,TRBV4-3,TRBD2,TGCGCCAGCAGCCACGCGACCGGGAGGAACATTCAGTACTTC,CASSHATGRNIQYF
TRBJ2-7,-,TRBV5-6,-,TGTGCCAGCAGCCCAGGCGGGACAGCCTACGAGCAGTACTTC,CASSPGGTAYEQYF
TRBJ2-1,-,TRBV25-1,-,TGTGCCAGCAGGAGCGGCGGGGCCCACAATGAGCAGTTCTTC,CASRSGGAHNEQFF
TRBJ2-3,once,TRBV4-1,-,TGCGCCAGCAGCCAAAATAGACTAGTTGGAGATACGCAGTATTTT,CASSQNRLVGDTQYF
TRBJ1-6,-,TRBV27,-,TGTGCCAGCAGTGTCCTCACCGGGTCACCCCTCCACTTT,CASSVLTGSPLHF
TRBJ1-1,-,TRBV5-6,-,TGTGCCAGCAGCCCTCTCGGGACGGAGAACACTGAAGCTTTCTTT,CASSPLGTENTEAFF
TRBJ2-7,-,TRBV6-1,-,TGTGCCAGCTCAAACGCGTACGAGCAGTACTTC,CASSNAYEQYF
TRBJ1-6,-,TRBV2,-,TGTGCCAGCATCCGGGACAACAATTCACCCCTCCACTTT,CASIRDNNSPLHF
TRBJ2-7,few,TRBV4-2,TRBD2,TGTGCCAGCAGCCAAGGTACTGGGACTAGCGGGGGGGCTAACGAGCAGTACTTC,CASSQGTGTSGGANEQYF
TRBJ1-4,-,TRBV11-2,TRBD1,TGTGCCAGCAGCTTAGGTCCCGGGACAGGGGTTGAAAAACTGTTTTTT,CASSLGPGTGVEKLFF
TRBJ1-2,-,TRBV5-1,-,TGCGCCAGCAGCACAGCCCAGTCACAGGGCCGCTATGGCTACACCTTC,CASSTAQSQGRYGYTF
TRBJ2-3,-,TRBV27,TRBD2,TGTGCCAGCAGTTTAGGCGGGGGGGGCACAGATACGCAGTATTTT,CASSLGGGGTDTQYF
TRBJ2-3,-,TRBV5-6,-,TGTGCCAGCAGCTTGGACTGGGGAACGACAGATACGCAGTATTTT,CASSLDWGTTDTQYF
TRBJ2-2,-,TRBV25-1,-,TGTGCCAGCAGTGAGCCCATGGACAGCGGGGAGCTGTTTTTT,CASSEPMDSGELFF
TRBJ2-3,-,TRBV19,-,TGTGCCAGTAGTATGAGGGACCGAAACACAGATACGCAGTATTTT,CASSMRDRNTDTQYF
TRBJ1-6,-,TRBV30,-,TGTGCCTGGAGTGCCGGGAGGGTAAATTCACCCCTCCACTTT,CAWSAGRVNSPLHF
TRBJ1-4,-,TRBV4-1,TRBD1,TGCGCCAGCAGCCAAGATGGGACAGGGCGAAGGGAAAAACTGTTTTTT,CASSQDGTGRREKLFF
TRBJ1-5,-,TRBV19,TRBD1,TGTGCCAGTAGTATAAGCCGGGACAGGCCTGGACAGCCCCAGCATTTT,CASSISRDRPGQPQHF
TRBJ1-2,few,TRBV7-9,TRBD1,TGTGCCAGCAGCTTAGATGGGACAGGCTATGGCTACACCTTC,CASSLDGTGYGYTF
TRBJ1-1,few,TRBV5-6,-,TGTGCCAGCAGCTTGTACGCGGCAGCCATTGAAGCTTTCTTT,CASSLYAAAIEAFF
TRBJ2-7,once,TRBV6-1,-,TGTGCCAGCGGGGTAGTTGGGGTTCTGTACTTC,CASGVVGVLYF
TRBJ2-1,-,TRBV28,TRBD2,TGTGCCAGCAGTCGGACTCTAGCGGGGGGGCCCTACAATGAGCAGTTCTTC,CASSRTLAGGPYNEQFF
TRBJ1-5,-,TRBV30,-,TGTGCCTGGAGTGTAAGGACAGGCAATCAGCCCCAGCATTTT,CAWSVRTGNQPQHF
TRBJ2-1,-,TRBV5-1,-,TGCGCCAGCAGCCTGCTGGGGTCCCACAATGAGCAGTTCTTC,CASSLLGSHNEQFF
TRBJ2-3,few,TRBV7-2,-,TGTGCCAGCAGCCTTTGGGGGACAGATACGCAGTATTTT,CASSLWGTDTQYF
TRBJ2-1,-,TRBV6-5,TRBD2,TGTGCCAGCAGCGGACTAGCGGCGGGCTACAATGAGCAGTTCTTC,CASSGLAAGYNEQFF
TRBJ2-3,-,TRBV25-1,-,TGTGCCAGCAGTGAATCCGGGTGGACAGATACGCAGTATTTT,CASSESGWTDTQYF
TRBJ2-7,-,TRBV7-2,TRBD2,TGTGCCAGCAGCCGGCGCGCGGGAGGATCCTACGAGCAGTACTTC,CASSRRAGGSYEQYF
TRBJ2-7,few,TRBV6-5,-,TGTGCCAGCAGTTTGGGGTTTCCTGCCTACGAGCAGTACTTC,CASSLGFPAYEQYF
TRBJ1-2,-,TRBV6-6,TRBD1,TGTGCCAGCAGCAACAGGGGACGCGGCTACACCTTC,CASSNRGRGYTF
TRBJ1-6,-,TRBV7-2,-,TGTGCCAGCAGCTTAGCTGGGGCCAGCTCCTATAATTCACCCCTCCACTTT,CASSLAGASSYNSPLHF
TRBJ2-7,-,TRBV11-3,TRBD1,TGTGCCAGCAGCTCCGGACAGGGGAGCGAGCAGTACTTC,CASSSGQGSEQYF
TRBJ1-2,-,TRBV7-9,-,TGTGCCAGCAGCTTAGGTCGGCCAGACCCCTACTACACCTTC,CASSLGRPDPYYTF
TRBJ2-7,-,TRBV6-1,TRBD1,TGTGCCAGCAGTGAAGGCGGGACAGGACTCTACGAGCAGTACTTC,CASSEGGTGLYEQYF
TRBJ2-7,-,TRBV5-1,-,TGCGCCAGCAGTCCGGACAATACCTACGAGCAGTACTTC,CASSPDNTYEQYF
TRBJ2-7,-,TRBV5-4,-,TGTGCCAGCAGCAGGACGGACTCCTACGAGCAGTACTTC,CASSRTDSYEQYF
TRBJ1-4,few,TRBV6-1,-,TGTGCCAGCAGTGTTGCGAGGGGAACGACTAATGAAAAACTGTTTTTT,CASSVARGTTNEKLFF
TRBJ1-5,-,TRBV28,-,TGTGCCAGCAGTTCCCCCCGGCCCCAGCATTTT,CASSSPRPQHF
TRBJ1-2,-,TRBV5-4,-,TGTGCCAGCAGCTTGGAGGCAGGGAACTATGGCTACACCTTC,CASSLEAGNYGYTF
TRBJ2-2,-,TRBV7-3,-,TGTGCCAGCAGCTCCGGACAGACCGGGGAGCTGTTTTTT,CASSSGQTGELFF
TRBJ1-1,-,TRBV30,-,TGTGCCTGGAGCACAGGAGGGAACACTGAAGCTTTCTTT,CAWSTGGNTEAFF
TRBJ2-2,-,TRBV5-1,-,TGCGCCAGCAGCGGGGCCATGAACACCGGGGAGCTGTTTTTT,CASSGAMNTGELFF
TRBJ1-4,-,TRBV9,-,TGTGCCAGCAGCGTAGGATGGGTAGGGGGAGATGAAAAACTGTTTTTT,CASSVGWVGGDEKLFF
TRBJ2-7,-,TRBV7-8,TRBD2,TGTGCCAGCAGCTTACTAGCGGGAGTGAGGGAGCAGTACTTC,CASSLLAGVREQYF
TRBJ2-5,-,TRBV5-4,-,TGTGCCAGCAGCTTGCGAGGGCCTTACGAGGAGACCCAGTACTTC,CASSLRGPYEETQYF
TRBJ1-2,-,TRBV19,-,TGTGCCAGTAGTATAGCGGCAGGTGGAGGCAAAGGCTACACCTTC,CASSIAAGGGKGYTF
TRBJ2-5,-,TRBV14,-,TGTGCCAGCAGCCAGTTGGGTCCAGAGACCCAGTACTTC,CASSQLGPETQYF
TRBJ2-3,-,TRBV5-1,TRBD1,TGCGCCAGCAGCTTGGCTGACAGGGGGCTTAGCACAGATACGCAGTATTTT,CASSLADRGLSTDTQYF
TRBJ1-5,few,TRBV5-8,TRBD1,TGTGCCAGCAGCAGGACAGGGGTTCAGCCCCAGCATTTT,CASSRTGVQPQHF
TRBJ2-1,few,TRBV4-2,-,TGTGCCAGCAGCCAAGATAGGAGGGGAAGCTACAATGAGCAGTTCTTC,CASSQDRRGSYNEQFF
TRBJ1-1,-,TRBV7-9,-,TGTGCCAGCAGCAGGGAGGTTGGCACTGAAGCTTTCTTT,CASSREVGTEAFF
TRBJ1-1,-,TRBV19,TRBD1,TGTGCCAGTAGTACCCTCGGACAGGGTTTTTACACTGAAGCTTTCTTT,CASSTLGQGFYTEAFF
TRBJ1-2,-,TRBV5-1,-,TGCGCCAGCAGCTTGGGGGACGGCGCGTATGGCTACACCTTC,CASSLGDGAYGYTF
TRBJ2-7,few,TRBV11-2,TRBD2,TGTGCCAGCAGCTTAGGAGGGACTAGCGGACTGCTGGAGCAGTACTTC,CASSLGGTSGLLEQYF
TRBJ2-7,-,TRBV6-6,-,TGTGCCACCAACCGGGACTCCCTCCCGGGGGAGCAGTACTTC,CATNRDSLPGEQYF